The 18 T cell receptor beta chains below come from one sample, sequenced in a study of response to subunit inactivated influenza vaccine (dated by TCRdb to 2016 to 2018). The method behind the library was RT-PCR. The sequencer listed for this sample is Illumina HiSeq 2500. The public reads were reanalyzed by TCRdb: fastp trimming at Q25, MiXCR alignment, in-frame beta chains only. Each CDR3 protein gets just one entry, which takes the most common genes and DNA from the rows behind it. This sample gives some 520,000 distinct CDR3 sequences in total; approximately 15% of them show up just once. Approximately 3% of the sample is taken by the ten largest. The sample here was CD4+ T cells sorted from PBMCs, taken about 23 months after vaccination. The receptors originated from a man aged 50-75 years who received an inactivated influenza vaccine. Donor details come from another sample of the same person, matched by shared clones.

The rearrangement links TRBV29-1 to TRBJ2-3, with 16 bases that match TRBD2. Germline loops: CDR1 SQVTM, CDR2 ANQGSEA. The CDR3 sequence is 16 residues long. The V segment lost 8 bases and the J segment 2 bases; nucleotides outside the gene matches: 7. CDR3 coding DNA: TGCAGCTCGGGACTAGCGGGAGGGCCGATCACAGATACGCAGTATTTT. Translating it yields CSSGLAGGPITDTQYF.

This clonotype was counted many times. The V and J genes are TRBV15 and TRBJ1-1, with D possibly being TRBD1 (5 bases). Trimming cost V 0 bases and J 5 bases, with 13 bases left between them. The CDR3 contains 15 residues. CDR1 and CDR2 from the germline V gene are LNHNV and YYDKDF (reference sequence). The DNA for the CDR3 is TGTGCCACCAGCAGAGATAGTGCGGGGCTGACTGAAGCTTTCTTT. Translated: CATSRDSAGLTEAFF.

The gene calls are TRBV12-3 or TRBV12-4 and TRBJ2-3; 9 nucleotides line up with TRBD1. The CDR3 totals 15 residues. The ends lost 6 bases at V and 4 bases at J; junction bases unmatched: 8. CDR3 in DNA: TGTGCCAGCAGCAAACAGGGGGCGCGGGCAGATACGCAGTATTTT. Its protein product is CASSKQGARADTQYF.

The chain combines TRBV5-4 with TRBJ2-7; D remains unclear. The CDR3 extends over 13 amino acids. Per the germline V gene, CDR1 is SGHNT and CDR2 is YYREEE (reference sequence). Trimming left V 0 bases short and J 6 bases short, with 10 bases between. The CDR3 coding sequence is TGTGCCAGCAGCTTGGACCAATTGAGCGAGCAGTACTTC. Its protein product is CASSLDQLSEQYF.

This clonotype was found a few times. The rearrangement joins TRBV20-1 to TRBJ2-1, with D uncertain. This CDR3 region has 14 residues. Trimming removed 3 bases from V and 0 bases from J, with 9 bases in between. The germline V gene has CDR1 DFQATT and CDR2 SNEGSKA (reference sequence). This CDR3 reads CSASDLSSYNEQFF. The DNA of the CDR3 is TGCAGTGCTAGCGACCTAAGCTCCTACAATGAGCAGTTCTTC.

This clonotype was counted a few times. V usage is TRBV20-1 and J usage is TRBJ2-7; tentative D call: TRBD2 (5 bases). The CDR3 totals 15 residues. Trimming left V 1 base short and J 4 bases short, with 17 bases between. Germline loops: CDR1 DFQATT, CDR2 SNEGSKA (reference sequence). The CDR3 reads CSARVRNSGGYEQYF. The CDR3 nucleotides are TGCAGTGCTAGAGTCCGAAACTCAGGCGGGTACGAGCAGTACTTC.

The V call is TRBV9, the J call TRBJ1-2, with 10 bases that match TRBD1. The V gene's germline CDR1 is SGDLS and CDR2 YYNGEE. The CDR3 is 16 residues long. The V gene end was trimmed by 3 bases and the J gene end by 5 bases; junction bases not matched to a gene: 10. CDR3 sequence reads: CASSDSMGQGTYGYTF. For the CDR3, the DNA is TGTGCCAGCAGCGATAGCATGGGACAGGGGACGTATGGCTACACCTTC.

The table lists this clonotype with a few counts. J is TRBJ1-4 and V is TRBV6-6; no firm D call. The ends were cut back, 6 bases at V and 8 bases at J, with 7 bases in the middle. The CDR3 totals 11 residues. CDR1 is MNHNY and CDR2 is SVGAGI in the germline V gene (reference sequence). The CDR3 loop is CASRGHEKLFF. The CDR3 nucleotides read TGTGCCAGCAGGGGTCACGAAAAACTGTTTTTT.

In its sample, this clonotype was seen a few times. The chain uses TRBV10-3 and TRBJ2-3; unclear D gene. The CDR3 extends over 13 amino acids. V was clipped by 6 bases and J by 6 bases, with 13 bases between them. Germline V gene lookup returns CDR1 ENHRY and CDR2 SYGVKD. CDR3 nucleotide sequence: TGTGCCATCAGCCAAATACAACGGGATACGCAGTATTTT. Its protein product is CAISQIQRDTQYF.

The sample holds many counts of this clonotype. The gene calls are TRBV5-5 and TRBJ1-2; 7 nucleotides line up with TRBD1. This CDR3 has 15 amino acids. J lost 8 bases, V lost 3 bases, and 13 bases had no gene match. Germline lookup yields CDR1 SGHKS and CDR2 YYEKEE (reference sequence). Here the CDR3 reads CASSSPGQEFWGYTF. CDR3 bases: TGTGCCAGCAGCTCCCCCGGACAGGAATTTTGGGGCTACACCTTC. The full variable domain, completed using reference TRBV5-5 and TRBJ1-2, is DAGVTQSPTHLIKTRGQQVTLRCSPISGHKSVSWYQQVLGQGPQFIFQYYEKEERGRGNFPDRFSARQFPNYSSELNVNALLLGDSALYLCASSSPGQEFWGYTFGSGTRLTVV.

The chain uses TRBV3-1 and TRBJ2-5, with 7 bases lining up with TRBD1. The J segment lost 3 bases and the V segment lost 3 bases, leaving 4 bases of the junction unmatched. CDR3 length: 14 amino acids. Germline-derived CDR1 and CDR2 are LGHDT and YNNKEL (reference sequence). The CDR3 sequence: CASSHRTGEETQYF. CDR3 bases: TGTGCCAGCAGCCACCGGACAGGAGAAGAGACCCAGTACTTC.

This sequence joins TRBV20-1 and TRBJ2-1, with 10 bases that match TRBD2. The CDR3 is 14 residues long. The V segment lost 3 bases and the J segment 8 bases; nucleotides outside the gene matches: 7. CDR1 and CDR2 from the germline V gene are DFQATT and SNEGSKA (reference sequence). Here the CDR3 reads CSASRAGGVDEQFF. In DNA form, the CDR3 reads TGCAGTGCTAGCCGAGCGGGAGGGGTCGATGAGCAGTTCTTC.

This clonotype showed up just a few times. The chain combines TRBV4-3 with TRBJ2-2, with D perhaps matching TRBD1 or TRBD2 (5 bases each). CDR1 and CDR2 from the germline V gene are LGHNA and YSLEER. Trimming left V 0 bases short and J 8 bases short, with 10 bases between. The CDR3 has 14 residues. The CDR3 spells CASSQDEGLGELFF. CDR3 sequence (DNA): TGCGCCAGCAGCCAAGATGAGGGGTTAGGGGAGCTGTTTTTT.

This sequence joins TRBV7-8 and TRBJ1-6; D gene ambiguous. Trimming stripped 3 bases from V and 9 bases from J, with 12 bases between. Germline CDR1 SGHVS, CDR2 FQNEAQ. The CDR3 extends over 14 amino acids. DNA of the CDR3: TGTGCCAGCAGCTTCTTGGCTAGTGGTTCACCCCTCCACTTT. Its protein is CASSFLASGSPLHF.

The CDR3 reads CASSFGRTMYEQYF. CDR3 bases: TGTGCCAGCAGTTTTGGCAGAACAATGTACGAGCAGTACTTC. The V call is TRBV6-2 or TRBV6-3, the J call TRBJ2-7; D gene uncertain. Looked up from germline, CDR1 is MNHEY and CDR2 is SVGEGT. This CDR3 contains 14 residues. The V and J ends lost 4 bases and 4 bases respectively, with 14 bases between them.

In this sample, this clonotype turned up a few times. The chain couples TRBV30 to TRBJ2-4; the D is unclear. Trimming left V 0 bases short and J 4 bases short, with 10 bases between. The CDR3 runs 14 residues. Germline V lookup: CDR1 GTSNPN, CDR2 SVGIG (reference sequence). This CDR3 reads CAWSVRRIKNIQYF. The CDR3, as DNA: TGTGCCTGGAGTGTAAGACGGATTAAAAACATTCAGTACTTC.

This clonotype was counted a few times. V gene TRBV6-2 or TRBV6-3 combines with J gene TRBJ2-4, with 15 bases matching TRBD2. The length of the CDR3 is 19 residues. Germline V CDR1 and CDR2: MNHEY, SVGEGT. The J segment lost 0 bases and the V segment lost 7 bases, leaving 10 bases of the junction unmatched. DNA for the CDR3: TGTGCCAGCACTCACCGGACTAGCGGGAGGGACATAGCCAAAAACATTCAGTACTTC. It yields the protein CASTHRTSGRDIAKNIQYF.

This clonotype showed up just a few times. The chain carries TRBV18 and TRBJ2-6; D gene uncertain. Germline assignment: CDR1 KGHSH and CDR2 LQKENI. The V gene lost 5 bases and the J gene lost 1 base, with 12 bases spanning the gap. This CDR3 has 16 amino acids. The DNA for the CDR3 is TGTGCCAGCTCATCCGCCTCCGTTTCTGGGGCCAACGTCCTGACTTTC. Encoded protein: CASSSASVSGANVLTF.